These 7 T cell receptor beta chains came from one sample sequenced in a study of vaccination effects on CD4 cells after COVID-19. These TCRs are of unknown antigen specificity. At the end of approximately 10 days of culture, CD4+ T cells were isolated. It was two doses of either the BNT162b2 or mRNA-1273 vaccine that participants received. Profiling relied on immunoSEQ multiplex PCR, and the TCRdb table lists in-frame clones only, not all of them. In the table there are tens of thousands of clones, roughly four fifths of which are singletons. Sequenced here: CD4+ T cells from PBMCs cultured without peptide, sampled after COVID-19 vaccination. Every receptor here comes from a human donor who received a COVID-19 vaccine.

CDR3 amino acids: CASSSPSRGYGYTF. The DNA for the CDR3 is TGTGCCAGCAGTTCCCCCTCTCGGGGGTACGGCTACACCTTC. This chain uses TRBV6-5 with TRBJ1-2; maybe TRBD1 (5 bases). Trimming left V 4 bases short and J 8 bases short, with 17 bases between. Germline lookup yields CDR1 MNHEY and CDR2 SVGAGI. The CDR3 covers 14 residues.

The chain has TRBV5-1 and TRBJ1-2; D is unclear. The CDR3 contains 13 residues. V was pared by 3 bases and J by 6 bases, with 12 bases between. Germline V gives CDR1 SGHRS, CDR2 YFSETQ. The CDR3 DNA reads TGCGCCAGCAGCTCAGCGGGATTGCATGGCTACACCTTC. Its protein is CASSSAGLHGYTF.

The chain employs TRBV5-1 and TRBJ1-1, with 7 bases aligning to TRBD1. CDR1 is SGHRS and CDR2 is YFSETQ in the germline V gene. V gave up 0 bases and J gave up 0 bases; unmatched junction bases: 5. This CDR3 comprises 16 residues. The DNA of the CDR3 is TGCGCCAGCAGCTTGGATCCCAGGGGGATGAACACTGAAGCTTTCTTT. It codes for CASSLDPRGMNTEAFF.

The V and J genes are TRBV6-1 and TRBJ1-3; D is ambiguous. Germline lookup yields CDR1 MNHNS and CDR2 SASEGT. V shed 1 base and J shed 0 bases, with 7 bases lying between them. The CDR3 has 15 residues. CDR3 sequence (DNA): TGTGCCAGCAGTGAAGGGCTGGTCTCTGGAAACACCATATATTTT. It translates to CASSEGLVSGNTIYF.

CDR3 in amino acids: CASSPISTSADTQYF. As DNA, the CDR3 is TGTGCCAGCTCACCAATTAGCACTAGCGCAGATACGCAGTATTTT. The chain combines TRBV18 with TRBJ2-3; TRBD2 matches 7 bases. Germline V gives CDR1 KGHSH, CDR2 LQKENI. There are 15 residues in the CDR3. J was trimmed by 4 bases and V by 2 bases; bases with no gene match: 6.

The chain links TRBV18 to TRBJ2-5, with 7 bases that match TRBD1. CDR3 length equals 17 residues. V was pared by 4 bases and J by 0 bases, with 11 bases of the junction left unmatched. The germline CDR1 and CDR2 sequences are KGHSH and LQKENI. The CDR3 loop reads CASSLFLGQAYQETQYF. The CDR3 nucleotides read TGTGCCAGCTCACTCTTTCTCGGACAGGCCTACCAAGAGACCCAGTACTTC.

This chain joins TRBV18 and TRBJ1-1; 9 bases align to TRBD1. The V segment lost 1 base and the J segment 8 bases; nucleotides outside the gene matches: 2. The length of the CDR3 is 13 residues. In germline, CDR1 is KGHSH, CDR2 LQKENI. Written as DNA, the CDR3 is TGTGCCAGCTCACCACGCGGGACAGGGGAAGCTTTCTTT. This translates into CASSPRGTGEAFF.